In this sample, the clone carrying this T cell receptor (beta chain) turned up once. The antigen is not known. This specimen belongs to a study of Graves' ophthalmopathy and Graves' hyperthyroidism. Germline CDR1 reads MNHNS; CDR2 reads SASEGT. This CDR3 is built from 14 residues. Trimming pared 9 bases from V and 1 base from J, leaving 15 bases between. Study conclusions and caveats: The model achieved about 67% sensitivity and under 75% specificity for ophthalmopathy progression. In blood appeared most of the expanded thyroid clonotypes whose frequency exceeded 0.001.

CDR3 regions of TCR beta were amplified from RNA transcripts. A first-round RT-PCR used HTBI primers, followed by a second-round multiplex PCR. TCRdb recomputed calls from the multiplex PCR reads with MiXCR, one row per CDR3 protein. Of about 210,000 distinct CDR3 sequences in the sample, just under 30% were seen once. Those donors who had ophthalmopathy presented with moderate-to-severe activity, a CAS of ≥3, a NOSPECS of ≥4 and a duration under 3 months. Clinical symptoms, serum thyroxine, TRAb, thyroid ultrasound and orbital computed tomography formed the basis of diagnosis. This clonotype was obtained from a man aged 45-65 years with Graves' ophthalmopathy. The rearrangement uses TRBV6-1 and TRBJ1-2, with D uncertain. Sequencing was done on a sample of peripheral blood. The CDR3 DNA is TGTGCCAGTTCCAACGGACCGATTAACTATGGCTACACCTTC. Its translation: CASSNGPINYGYTF.